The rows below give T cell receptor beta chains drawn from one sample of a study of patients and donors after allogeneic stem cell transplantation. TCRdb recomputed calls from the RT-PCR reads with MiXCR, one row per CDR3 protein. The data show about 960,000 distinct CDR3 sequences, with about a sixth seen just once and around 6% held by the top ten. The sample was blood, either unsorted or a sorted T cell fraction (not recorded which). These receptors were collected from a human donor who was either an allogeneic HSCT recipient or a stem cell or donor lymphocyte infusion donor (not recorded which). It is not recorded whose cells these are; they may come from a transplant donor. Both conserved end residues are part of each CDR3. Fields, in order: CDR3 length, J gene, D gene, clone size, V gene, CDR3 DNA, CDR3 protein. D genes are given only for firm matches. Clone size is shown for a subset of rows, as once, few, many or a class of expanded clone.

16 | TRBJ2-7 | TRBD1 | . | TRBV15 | TGTGCCACCAGCGGAACCGGGACAGGGGCTAGATACGAGCAGTACTTC | CATSGTGTGARYEQYF
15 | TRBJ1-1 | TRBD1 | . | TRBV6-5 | TGTGCCAGCAGTTCGACAGGGCTGGTGGGGACTGAAGCTTTCTTT | CASSSTGLVGTEAFF
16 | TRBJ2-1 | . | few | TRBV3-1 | TGTGCCAGCAGCCAAAGCCCTTTAGCGTATGACAATGAGCAGTTCTTC | CASSQSPLAYDNEQFF
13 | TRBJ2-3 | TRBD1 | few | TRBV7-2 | TGTGCCAGCACCTCGGACAGGAGGGATACGCAGTATTTT | CASTSDRRDTQYF
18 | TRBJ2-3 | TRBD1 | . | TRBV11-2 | TGTGCCAGCAGCCCAACTAACGCCGGGACAGGCGCATTAGATACGCAGTATTTT | CASSPTNAGTGALDTQYF
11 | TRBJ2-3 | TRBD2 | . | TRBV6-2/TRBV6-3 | TGTGCCAGCAGCGGGGGGGTCGTGCAGTATTTT | CASSGGVVQYF
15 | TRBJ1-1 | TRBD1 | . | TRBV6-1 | TGTGCCAGCAGCTCCGTCCCGACAGGGCGGACTGAAGCTTTCTTT | CASSSVPTGRTEAFF
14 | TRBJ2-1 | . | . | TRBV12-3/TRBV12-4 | TGTGCCAGCAGTCCCCCGGGATTCTACAATGAGCAGTTCTTC | CASSPPGFYNEQFF
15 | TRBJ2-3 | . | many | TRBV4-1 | TGCGCCAGCAGCCAAGATGGAGGGAATGCAGATACGCAGTATTTT | CASSQDGGNADTQYF
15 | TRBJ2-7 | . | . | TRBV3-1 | TGTGCCAGCAGCCCACAGAACCTAAAAACCCCCGAGCAGTACTTC | CASSPQNLKTPEQYF
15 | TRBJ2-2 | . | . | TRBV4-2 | TGTGCCAGCAGCCAAGGCGCGCCTACGGGCGGGGAGCTGTTTTTT | CASSQGAPTGGELFF
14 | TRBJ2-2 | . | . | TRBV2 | TGTGCCAGCAGTGATGTCCAGGGCACCGGGGAGCTGTTTTTT | CASSDVQGTGELFF
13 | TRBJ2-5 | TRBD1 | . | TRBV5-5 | TGTGCCAGCAGCGGGACAGGGTCCGCGACCCAGTACTTC | CASSGTGSATQYF
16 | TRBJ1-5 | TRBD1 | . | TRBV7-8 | TGTGCCAGCAGCTCTGAGGGACAGTATAGCAATCAGCCCCAGCATTTT | CASSSEGQYSNQPQHF
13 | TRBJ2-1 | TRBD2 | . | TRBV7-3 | TGTGCCAGCAAGGGTAGCGGGAGGGATGAGCAGTTCTTC | CASKGSGRDEQFF
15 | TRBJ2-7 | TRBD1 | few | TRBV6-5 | TGTGCCAGCAGTTACCGGGACAGGTCCCTCTACGAGCAGTACTTC | CASSYRDRSLYEQYF
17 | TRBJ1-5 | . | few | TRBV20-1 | TGCAGTGCTAGACGGCAGGCAGGGACCTATAGCAATCAGCCCCAGCATTTT | CSARRQAGTYSNQPQHF
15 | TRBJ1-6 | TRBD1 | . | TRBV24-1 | TGTGCCACCAGAGACAGGGGTTTCTCTAATTCACCCCTCCACTTT | CATRDRGFSNSPLHF
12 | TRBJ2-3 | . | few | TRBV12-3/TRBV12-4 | TGTGCCAGCAGCAGTCGGCCAGATACGCAGTATTTT | CASSSRPDTQYF
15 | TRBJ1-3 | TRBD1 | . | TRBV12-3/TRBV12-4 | TGTGCCAGCAGTTTTTCAGGGGGCTATGGAAACACCATATATTTT | CASSFSGGYGNTIYF
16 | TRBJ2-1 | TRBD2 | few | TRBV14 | TGTGCCAGCAGCCAACCCGGGACTAGCGGACACAATGAGCAGTTCTTC | CASSQPGTSGHNEQFF
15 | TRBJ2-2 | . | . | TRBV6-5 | TGTGCCAGCAGTTACTTCAACGAGAGGACCGGGGAGCTGTTTTTT | CASSYFNERTGELFF
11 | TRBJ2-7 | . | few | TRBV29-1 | TGCAGCGTTGAAGGTCGGGGTGAGCAGTACTTC | CSVEGRGEQYF
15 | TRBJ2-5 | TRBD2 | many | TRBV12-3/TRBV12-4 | TGTGCCAGCAGTTCCTTCGGGACTAGCGGCGAGTATCAGTACTTC | CASSSFGTSGEYQYF
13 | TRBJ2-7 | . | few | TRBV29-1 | TGCAGCGTTGCGGCGGCGGCCGACTACGAGCAGTACTTC | CSVAAAADYEQYF
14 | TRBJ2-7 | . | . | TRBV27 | TGTGCCCGAAACCTTCCGGGCGGGGAACGCGAGCAGTACTTC | CARNLPGGEREQYF
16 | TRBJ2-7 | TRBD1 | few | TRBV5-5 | TGTGCCAGCAGCTCGGGACAGGGAATAGTTGGCTACGAGCAGTACTTC | CASSSGQGIVGYEQYF
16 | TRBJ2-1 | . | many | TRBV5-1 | TGCGCCAGCAGCTTGTTAGGGACGTACTCCTACAATGAGCAGTTCTTC | CASSLLGTYSYNEQFF
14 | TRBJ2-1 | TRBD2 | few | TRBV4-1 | TGCGCCAGCAGCCAGGTAGCGGGAGACACTGAGCAGTTCTTC | CASSQVAGDTEQFF
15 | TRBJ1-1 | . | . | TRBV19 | TGTGCCAGTAGACCGCCTGGAGAGGGGTGGACTGAAGCTTTCTTT | CASRPPGEGWTEAFF
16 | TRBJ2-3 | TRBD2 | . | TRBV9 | TGTGCCAGCAGCGGCTATAGGGACTACCGCACAGATACGCAGTATTTT | CASSGYRDYRTDTQYF
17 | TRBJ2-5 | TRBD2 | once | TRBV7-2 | TGTGCCAGCAGCTTAGTTCCCGGACTAGCGGGGGCACAGACCCAGTACTTC | CASSLVPGLAGAQTQYF
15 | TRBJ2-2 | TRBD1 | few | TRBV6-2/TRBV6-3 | TGTGCCAGCAGTTATCGACAGGGGACCACCGGGGAGCTGTTTTTT | CASSYRQGTTGELFF
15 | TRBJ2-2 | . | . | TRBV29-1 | TGCAGCGTTGTTTCCCAGAAAGGTTGGGGAGGGGAGCTGTTTTTT | CSVVSQKGWGGELFF
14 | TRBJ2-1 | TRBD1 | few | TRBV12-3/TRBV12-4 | TGTGCCAGCAGTCTGGGACAGGGTAACCATGAGCAGTTCTTC | CASSLGQGNHEQFF
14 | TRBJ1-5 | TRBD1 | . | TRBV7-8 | TGTGCCAGCAGCAAGGACAGGCGAAATCAGCCCCAGCATTTT | CASSKDRRNQPQHF
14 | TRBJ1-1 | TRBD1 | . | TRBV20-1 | TGCAGTGCTCCAAACAGGGGGCCGGGCACTGAAGCTTTCTTT | CSAPNRGPGTEAFF
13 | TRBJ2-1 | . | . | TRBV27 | TGTGCCAGCAGCCCCTCGCGGAAGGATGAGCAGTTCTTC | CASSPSRKDEQFF
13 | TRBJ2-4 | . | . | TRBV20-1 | TGCAGTGCTAGAGGAATCGCCAAAAACATTCAGTACTTC | CSARGIAKNIQYF
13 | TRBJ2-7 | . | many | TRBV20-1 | TGCAGTGCTAGACAGGGCATAAATTACGAGCAGTACTTC | CSARQGINYEQYF
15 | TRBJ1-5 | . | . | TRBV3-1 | TGTGCCAGCAGCCAAGATGTCGTAATGGGCCAGCCCCAGCATTTT | CASSQDVVMGQPQHF